What follows are 9 T cell receptor beta chains derived from one specimen sequenced in a study of blood T cell repertoires in COVID-19. Data came from immunoSEQ multiplex PCR; TCRdb stores just in-frame clones and leaves some out. The top ten clones hold about 2.9% of a sample with about 100,000 clones, around nine tenths of them seen once. The source material was peripheral blood. These receptors were taken from a woman of 80 years or more with acute or convalescent COVID-19.

The V gene is TRBV18, the J gene TRBJ2-7, with 9 bases lining up with TRBD1. The CDR3 spans 15 residues. Losses at the gene ends were 8 bases for V and 2 bases for J; bases not matched to a gene: 10. Germline-derived CDR1 and CDR2 are KGHSH and LQKENI. CDR3 loop: CASKLTGGTAYEQYF. Here the CDR3 DNA reads TGTGCCAGCAAACTGACAGGGGGTACCGCCTACGAGCAGTACTTC.

The chain couples TRBV7-6 to TRBJ1-2, with 12 bases lining up with TRBD1. V lost 4 bases, J lost 7 bases, and 4 bases stayed unmatched. The CDR3 covers 14 residues. Germline V gene sequence: CDR1 SGHVS, CDR2 FNYEAQ. The CDR3 region has the DNA TGTGCCAGCAGCTCGGGACAGGGGGCAAGTGGCTACACCTTC. Protein sequence: CASSSGQGASGYTF.

The gene calls are TRBV2 and TRBJ2-3; TRBD2 agrees at 8 bases. The germline gives CDR1 SNHLY, CDR2 FYNNEI. J was trimmed by 4 bases and V by 6 bases; bases with no gene match: 9. The CDR3 spans 15 residues. CDR3 nucleotide sequence: TGTGCCAGCAGATACTACGGGGGGGCCTCAGATACGCAGTATTTT. Translated, it gives CASRYYGGASDTQYF.

The genes are TRBV18 and TRBJ1-5; D gene ambiguous. CDR3 length: 14 amino acids. V was shortened by 5 bases and J by 5 bases, with 13 bases between the two germline ends. Germline assignment: CDR1 KGHSH and CDR2 LQKENI. CDR3 residues: CASSAQTRDQPQHF. In DNA form, the CDR3 reads TGTGCCAGCTCAGCCCAAACTAGAGATCAGCCCCAGCATTTT.

V usage is TRBV19 and J usage is TRBJ1-5; 9 bases line up with TRBD1. J gave up 6 bases and V 3 bases, and 6 bases lay outside the gene matches. CDR1 is LNHDA and CDR2 is SQIVND in the germline V gene (reference sequence). CDR3 length: 15 amino acids. The CDR3: CASSMDRGGSQPQHF. CDR3 DNA sequence: TGTGCCAGTAGTATGGACAGGGGAGGTAGTCAGCCCCAGCATTTT.

The chain uses TRBV9 and TRBJ1-2; TRBD1 agrees at 9 bases. From germline, CDR1 is SGDLS and CDR2 YYNGEE. V lost 3 bases to trimming and J lost 4 bases; unmatched junction nucleotides: 16. The CDR3 is 18 residues long. As DNA, the CDR3 is TGTGCCAGCAGCGGAGAGACGGGACAGGGATACCTTGGCTATGGCTACACCTTC. Protein sequence: CASSGETGQGYLGYGYTF.

V usage is TRBV4-3 and J usage is TRBJ2-7, with TRBD2 as a possible D gene (5 bases). Germline V lookup: CDR1 LGHNA, CDR2 YSLEER. The CDR3 has 14 amino acids. V was trimmed by 1 base and J by 2 bases, leaving 9 bases between them. Here the CDR3 reads CASSQAHGTYEQYF. The CDR3 coding sequence is TGCGCCAGCAGCCAAGCCCACGGGACCTACGAGCAGTACTTC.

The rearrangement links TRBV4-3 to TRBJ2-1; TRBD2 aligns across 8 bases. This CDR3 region has 14 residues. Germline V gene sequence: CDR1 LGHNA, CDR2 YSLEER. The trim removed 6 bases at V and 1 base at J, leaving 2 bases unmatched. In nucleotides, the CDR3 is TGCGCCAGCAGGTCGGGAGGGTCCTACAATGAGCAGTTCTTC. This translates into CASRSGGSYNEQFF.

The chain uses TRBV5-8 and TRBJ2-4; D gene unclear. The CDR3 contains 13 residues. Looked up from germline, CDR1 is SGHTS and CDR2 is YDEGEE. Trimming removed 1 base from V and 3 bases from J, with 5 bases in between. CDR3 protein: CASSLTDKNIQYF. CDR3 DNA sequence: TGTGCCAGCAGCTTGACAGACAAAAACATTCAGTACTTC. The variable domain in full, with the rest retrieved from reference TRBV5-8 and TRBJ2-4, is EAGVTQSPTHLIKTRGQQATLRCSPISGHTSVYWYQQALGLGLQFLLWYDEGEERNRGNFPPRFSGRQFPNYSSELNVNALELEDSALYLCASSLTDKNIQYFGAGTRLSVL.